This T cell receptor (beta chain) stems from a study of T cell repertoires in cytomegalovirus infection. Looking at the study overall: Indications of both CMV infection and matching HLA type were provided by public TCR beta signatures.

This clonotype was recorded many times. The antigen remains unidentified. Broader study findings: Dominant in the ex vivo response were TCR beta clonotypes restricted by HLA-C and specific for CMV. People with CMV and the relevant HLA were identified by cumulative public TCR beta family frequency.

TCRdb used MiXCR to reprocess the reads, holding one entry per CDR3 protein. Among around 310,000 distinct CDR3 sequences listed, about 17% were seen once. Sequences were obtained from PBMCs. The receptor was isolated from a human donor in good health (CMV status not recorded). Some clones in this sample may be carry-over from other donors' samples.

DNA for the CDR3: TGTGCCAGCAGCTTAGTTGGCACGAACACCGGGGAGCTGTTTTTT. This codes for CASSLVGTNTGELFF. V and J are TRBV7-2 and TRBJ2-2, with D uncertain. The CDR3 length is 15 residues. Germline CDR1 reads SGHTA; CDR2 reads FQGNSA. The V gene lost 1 base and the J gene lost 0 bases, with 6 bases spanning the gap.